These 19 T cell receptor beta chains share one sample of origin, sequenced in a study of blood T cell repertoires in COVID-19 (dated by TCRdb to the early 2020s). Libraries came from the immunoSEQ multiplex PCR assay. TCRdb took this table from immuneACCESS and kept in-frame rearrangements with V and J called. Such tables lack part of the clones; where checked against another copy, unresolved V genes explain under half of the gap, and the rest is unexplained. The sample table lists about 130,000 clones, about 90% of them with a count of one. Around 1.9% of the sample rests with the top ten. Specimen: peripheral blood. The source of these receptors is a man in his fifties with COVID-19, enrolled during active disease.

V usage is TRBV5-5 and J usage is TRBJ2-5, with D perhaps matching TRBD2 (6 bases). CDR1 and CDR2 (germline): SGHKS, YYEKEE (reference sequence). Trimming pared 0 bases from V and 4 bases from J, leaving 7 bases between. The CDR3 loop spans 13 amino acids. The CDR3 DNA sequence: TGTGCCAGCAGCTTGGTGGGAGGAGAGACCCAGTACTTC. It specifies CASSLVGGETQYF.

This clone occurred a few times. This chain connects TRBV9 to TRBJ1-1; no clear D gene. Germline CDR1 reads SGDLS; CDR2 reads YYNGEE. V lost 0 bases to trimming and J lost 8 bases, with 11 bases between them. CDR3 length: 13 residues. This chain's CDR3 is CASSVDETREAFF. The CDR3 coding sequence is TGTGCCAGCAGCGTAGATGAGACACGCGAAGCTTTCTTT. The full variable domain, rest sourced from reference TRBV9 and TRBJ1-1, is DSGVTQTPKHLITATGQRVTLRCSPRSGDLSVYWYQQSLDQGLQFLIQYYNGEERAKGNILERFSAQQFPDLHSELNLSSLELGDSALYFCASSVDETREAFFGQGTRLTVV.

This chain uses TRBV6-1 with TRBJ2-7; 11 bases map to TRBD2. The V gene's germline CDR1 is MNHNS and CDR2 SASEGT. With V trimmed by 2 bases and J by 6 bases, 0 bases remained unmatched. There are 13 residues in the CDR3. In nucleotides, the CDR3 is TGTGCCAGCAGTGAACTAGCGGGAGGCGAGCAGTACGTC. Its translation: CASSELAGGEQYV.

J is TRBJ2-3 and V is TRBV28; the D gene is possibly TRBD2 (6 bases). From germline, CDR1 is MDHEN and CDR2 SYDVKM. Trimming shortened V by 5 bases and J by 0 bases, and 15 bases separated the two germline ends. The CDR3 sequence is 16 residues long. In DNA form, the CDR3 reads TGTGCCAGCAGTCCTTTTATAGCGGCTAGCACAGATACGCAGTATTTT. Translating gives CASSPFIAASTDTQYF.

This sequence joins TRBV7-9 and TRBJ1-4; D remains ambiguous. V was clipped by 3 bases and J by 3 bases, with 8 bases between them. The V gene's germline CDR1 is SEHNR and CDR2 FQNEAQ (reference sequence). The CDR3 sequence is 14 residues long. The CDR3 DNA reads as TGTGCCAGCAGCTTCGGAGGAGCTAATGAAAAACTGTTTTTT. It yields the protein CASSFGGANEKLFF.

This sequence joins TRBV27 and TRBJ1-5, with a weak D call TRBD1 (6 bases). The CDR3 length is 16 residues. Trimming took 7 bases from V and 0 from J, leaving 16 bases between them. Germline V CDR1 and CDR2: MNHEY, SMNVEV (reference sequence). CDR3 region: CASKPLTGPSNQPQHF. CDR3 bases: TGTGCCAGCAAGCCCCTGACAGGCCCTAGCAATCAGCCCCAGCATTTT.

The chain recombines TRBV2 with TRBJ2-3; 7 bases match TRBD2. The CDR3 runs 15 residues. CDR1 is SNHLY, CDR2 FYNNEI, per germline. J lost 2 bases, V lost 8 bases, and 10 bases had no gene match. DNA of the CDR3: TGTGCCAGCTTCCAAAGACTAGCCGTCACAGATACGCAGTATTTT. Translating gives CASFQRLAVTDTQYF.

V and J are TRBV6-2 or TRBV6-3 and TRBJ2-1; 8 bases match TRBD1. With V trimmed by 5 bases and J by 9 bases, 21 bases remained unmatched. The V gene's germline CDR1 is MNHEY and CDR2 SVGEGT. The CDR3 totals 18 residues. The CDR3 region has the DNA TGTGCCAGCAGTCGCCTCGTGGGGACAGGACTAACCGCTGGTGAGCAGTTCTTC. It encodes CASSRLVGTGLTAGEQFF.

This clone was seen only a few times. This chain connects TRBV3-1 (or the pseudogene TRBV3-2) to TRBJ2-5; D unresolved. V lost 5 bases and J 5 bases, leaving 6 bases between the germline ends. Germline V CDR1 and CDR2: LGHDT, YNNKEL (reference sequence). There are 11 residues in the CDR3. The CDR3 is CASSYGETQYF. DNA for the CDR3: TGTGCCAGCAGCTATGGCGAGACCCAGTACTTC.

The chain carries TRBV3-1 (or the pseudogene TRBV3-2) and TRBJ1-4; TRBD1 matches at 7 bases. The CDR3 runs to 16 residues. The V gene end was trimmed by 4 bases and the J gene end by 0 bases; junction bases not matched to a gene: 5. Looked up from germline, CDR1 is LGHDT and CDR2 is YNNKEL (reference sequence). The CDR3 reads CASSLRTGATNEKLFF. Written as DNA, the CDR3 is TGTGCCAGCAGCCTCCGAACAGGGGCAACTAATGAAAAACTGTTTTTT.

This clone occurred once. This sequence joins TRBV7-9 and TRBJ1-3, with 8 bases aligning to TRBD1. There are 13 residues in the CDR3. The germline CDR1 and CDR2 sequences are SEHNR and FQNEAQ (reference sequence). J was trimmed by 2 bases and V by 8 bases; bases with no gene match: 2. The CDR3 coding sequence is TGTGCCAGCCTACAGGGGGCTGGAAACACCATATATTTT. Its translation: CASLQGAGNTIYF. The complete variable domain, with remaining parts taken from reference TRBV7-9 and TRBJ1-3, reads DTGVSQNPRHKITKRGQNVTFRCDPISEHNRLYWYRQTLGQGPEFLTYFQNEAQLEKSRLLSDRFSAERPKGSFSTLEIQRTEQGDSAMYLCASLQGAGNTIYFGEGSWLTVV.

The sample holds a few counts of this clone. The CDR3 region has the DNA TGTGCCAGCAGCCAAGATGCGGGACAGGGGTTCTACGAGCAGTACTTC. This encodes CASSQDAGQGFYEQYF. The chain carries TRBV14 and TRBJ2-7, with 10 bases matching TRBD1. The CDR3 spans 16 residues. The germline CDR1 and CDR2 sequences are SGHDN and FVKESK. The trim removed 0 bases at V and 3 bases at J, leaving 5 bases unmatched. Full variable domain (missing parts from reference TRBV14 and TRBJ2-7): EAGVTQFPSHSVIEKGQTVTLRCDPISGHDNLYWYRRVMGKEIKFLLHFVKESKQDESGMPNNRFLAERTGGTYSTLKVQPAELEDSGVYFCASSQDAGQGFYEQYFGPGTRLTVT.

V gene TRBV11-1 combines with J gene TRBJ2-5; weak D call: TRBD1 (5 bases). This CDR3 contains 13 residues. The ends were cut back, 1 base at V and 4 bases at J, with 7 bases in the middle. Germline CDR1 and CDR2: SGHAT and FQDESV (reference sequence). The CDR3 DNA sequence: TGTGCCAGCAGCTTAGTAGGGGTAGAGACCCAGTACTTC. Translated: CASSLVGVETQYF.

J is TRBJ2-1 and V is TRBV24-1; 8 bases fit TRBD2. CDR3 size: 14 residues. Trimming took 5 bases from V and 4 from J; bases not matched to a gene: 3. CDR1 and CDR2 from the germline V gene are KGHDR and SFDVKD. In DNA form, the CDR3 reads TGTGCCACCAGTGGTAGCGGGGTATACAATGAGCAGTTCTTC. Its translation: CATSGSGVYNEQFF.

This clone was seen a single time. The CDR3: CASSSWGLTMDTEAFF. CDR3 DNA: TGTGCCAGCAGTTCATGGGGACTTACAATGGACACTGAAGCTTTCTTT. This sequence joins TRBV6-5 and TRBJ1-1; perhaps TRBD1 as D (5 bases). Trimming took 4 bases from V and 3 from J, leaving 18 bases between them. The CDR3 spans 16 residues. Germline V gives CDR1 MNHEY, CDR2 SVGAGI.

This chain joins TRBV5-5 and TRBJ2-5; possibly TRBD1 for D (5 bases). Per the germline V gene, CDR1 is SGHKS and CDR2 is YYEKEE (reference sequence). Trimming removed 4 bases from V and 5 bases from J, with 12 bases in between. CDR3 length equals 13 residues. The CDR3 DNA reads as TGTGCCAGCAGCCTGACAGTCTGGGAGACCCAGTACTTC. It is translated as CASSLTVWETQYF.

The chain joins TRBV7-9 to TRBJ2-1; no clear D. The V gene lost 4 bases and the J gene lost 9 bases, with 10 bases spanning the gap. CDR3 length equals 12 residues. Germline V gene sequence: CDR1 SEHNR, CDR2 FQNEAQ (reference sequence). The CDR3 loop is CASSSIPTEQFF. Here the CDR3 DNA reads TGTGCCAGCAGCTCTATTCCTACTGAGCAGTTCTTC.

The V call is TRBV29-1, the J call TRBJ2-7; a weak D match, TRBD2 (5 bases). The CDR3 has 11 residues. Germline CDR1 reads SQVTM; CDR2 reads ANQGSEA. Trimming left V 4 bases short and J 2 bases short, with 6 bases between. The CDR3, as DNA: TGCAGCGTTGTACTAGCCTACGAGCAGTACTTC. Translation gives CSVVLAYEQYF.

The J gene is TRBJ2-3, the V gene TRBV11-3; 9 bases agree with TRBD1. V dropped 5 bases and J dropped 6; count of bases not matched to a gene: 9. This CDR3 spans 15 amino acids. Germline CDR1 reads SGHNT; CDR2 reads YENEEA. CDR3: CASSPRTGDWDTQYF. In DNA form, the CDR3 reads TGTGCCAGCAGCCCCCGGACAGGGGATTGGGATACGCAGTATTTT.